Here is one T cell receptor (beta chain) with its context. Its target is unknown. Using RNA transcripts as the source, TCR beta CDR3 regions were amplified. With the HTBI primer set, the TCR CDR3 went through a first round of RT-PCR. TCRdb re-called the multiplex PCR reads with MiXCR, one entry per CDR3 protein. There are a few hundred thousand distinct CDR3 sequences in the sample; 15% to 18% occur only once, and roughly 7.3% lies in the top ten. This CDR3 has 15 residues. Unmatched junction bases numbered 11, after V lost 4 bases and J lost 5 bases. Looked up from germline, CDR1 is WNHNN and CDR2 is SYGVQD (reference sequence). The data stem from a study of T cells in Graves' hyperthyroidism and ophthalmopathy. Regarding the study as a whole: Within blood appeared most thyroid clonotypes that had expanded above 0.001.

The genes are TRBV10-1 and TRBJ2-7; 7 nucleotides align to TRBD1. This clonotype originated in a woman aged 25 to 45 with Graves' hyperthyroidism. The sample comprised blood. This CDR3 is CASSVLPGTADEQYF. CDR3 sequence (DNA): TGCGCCAGCAGTGTTCTACCCGGGACAGCGGACGAGCAGTACTTC.